This T cell receptor (beta chain) is from a study of T cells in Graves' hyperthyroidism and ophthalmopathy. Authors of the study amplified TCR beta CDR3 regions from RNA transcripts. The HTBI primer set was used in a first-round RT-PCR of the TCR CDR3. TCRdb independently ran MiXCR on the multiplex PCR reads; one entry per CDR3 protein. The sample includes roughly 800,000 distinct CDR3 sequences, roughly 37% seen only once; the top ten take 8% to 9%. The clonotype was recovered from a man between 18 and 35 years old with Graves' hyperthyroidism. The specimen sequenced was blood.

CDR3 DNA sequence: TGTGCCAGCAGCCAAATCGGGAATAATGAAAAACTGTTTTTT. It yields the protein CASSQIGNNEKLFF. This chain joins TRBV12-3 or TRBV12-4 and TRBJ1-4; no firm D call. This CDR3 contains 14 residues. With 6 bases removed from V and 4 bases from J, the gap between germline ends came to 12 bases.